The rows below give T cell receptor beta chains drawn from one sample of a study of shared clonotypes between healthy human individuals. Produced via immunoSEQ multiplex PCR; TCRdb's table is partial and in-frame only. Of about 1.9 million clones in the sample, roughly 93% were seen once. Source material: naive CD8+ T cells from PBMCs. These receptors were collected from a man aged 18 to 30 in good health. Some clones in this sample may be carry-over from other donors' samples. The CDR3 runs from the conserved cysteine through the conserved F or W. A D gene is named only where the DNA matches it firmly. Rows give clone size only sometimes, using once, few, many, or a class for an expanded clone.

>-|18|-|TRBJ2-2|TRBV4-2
TGTGCCAGCAGCCCCCTGCCCGGAGACACCCGAGGCACCGGGGAGCTGTTTTTT
CASSPLPGDTRGTGELFF
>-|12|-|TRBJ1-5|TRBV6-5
TGTGCCAGCAAAGGGAGCAATCAGCCCCAGCATTTT
CASKGSNQPQHF
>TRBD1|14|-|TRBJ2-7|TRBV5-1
TGCGCCAGCTCGAACGGACAGGGACAGTACGAGCAGTACTTC
CASSNGQGQYEQYF
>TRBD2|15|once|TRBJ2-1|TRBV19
TGTGCCAGTAGTATCACTAGCGGACTCTACAATGAGCAGTTCTTC
CASSITSGLYNEQFF
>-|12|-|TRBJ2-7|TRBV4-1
TGCGCCAGCAGCCAGGACGGTATTGAGCAGTACTTC
CASSQDGIEQYF
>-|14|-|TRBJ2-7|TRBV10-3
TGTGCCATCAGTGAGCCACCCGGGGCGAGGGAGCAGTACTTC
CAISEPPGAREQYF
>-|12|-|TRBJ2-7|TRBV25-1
TGTGCCAGCAATTCAGAATCCTACGAGCAGTACTTC
CASNSESYEQYF
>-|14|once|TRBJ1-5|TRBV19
TGTGCCAGTAATTTCCTCGGATTTAATCAGCCCCAGCATTTT
CASNFLGFNQPQHF
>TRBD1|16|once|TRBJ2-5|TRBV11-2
TGTGCCAGCAGCCCTTGGGACAGGGATTTGATGAAGACCCAGTACTTC
CASSPWDRDLMKTQYF
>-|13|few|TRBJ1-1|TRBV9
TGTGCCAGCAGCGCCGGGCAGTTCACTGAAGCTTTCTTT
CASSAGQFTEAFF
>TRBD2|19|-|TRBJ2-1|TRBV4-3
TGCGCCAGCAGCCAAGGGAGCGGGGCCCCCACTATTTTGGGGAATGAGCAGTTCTTC
CASSQGSGAPTILGNEQFF
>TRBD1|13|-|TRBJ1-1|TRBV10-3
TGTGCCATCAGTGAGGACAGGGGGCTCGAAGCTTTCTTT
CAISEDRGLEAFF
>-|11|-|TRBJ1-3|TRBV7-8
TGTGCCATCGTGTCTGGAAACACCATATATTTT
CAIVSGNTIYF
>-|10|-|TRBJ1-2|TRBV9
TGTGCCAGCAGCGGATATGGCTACACCTTC
CASSGYGYTF
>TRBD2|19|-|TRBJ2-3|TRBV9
TGTGCCAGCAGCGAAAGGCGGGGGGTGGCCCCAATTTCCACAGATACGCAGTATTTT
CASSERRGVAPISTDTQYF
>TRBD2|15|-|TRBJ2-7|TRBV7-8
TGTGCCAGCAGCTCCCTAGCGGGAGTACAGTACGAGCAGTACTTC
CASSSLAGVQYEQYF
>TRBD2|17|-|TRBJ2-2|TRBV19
TGTGCCACCGAAAAGGCAACTAGCGTTCCAACCACCGGGGAGCTGTTTTTT
CATEKATSVPTTGELFF
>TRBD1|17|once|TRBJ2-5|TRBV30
TGTGCCTGGAGACGACAAGGACAGGGGGCGGCGGGTCGGACCCAGTACTTC
CAWRRQGQGAAGRTQYF
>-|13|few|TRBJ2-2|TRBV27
TGTGCCAGCAGTTGGGCGAACACCGGGGAGCTGTTTTTT
CASSWANTGELFF
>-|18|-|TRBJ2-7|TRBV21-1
TGTGCCAGCAGCAAAATTGTCCGCGGGGACAGGGGCGTCTACGAGCAGTACTTC
CASSKIVRGDRGVYEQYF
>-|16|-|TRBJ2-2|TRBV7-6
TGTGCCAGCAGCCCCCTGTGGAGGGAGGTGGCCGGGGAGCTGTTTTTT
CASSPLWREVAGELFF
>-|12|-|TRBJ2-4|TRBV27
TGTGCCAGCCTGGGACCTCAAAACATTCAGTACTTC
CASLGPQNIQYF
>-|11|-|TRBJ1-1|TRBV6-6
TGTGCCAGCACCCCAGGGCAGGGGGCTTTCTTT
CASTPGQGAFF
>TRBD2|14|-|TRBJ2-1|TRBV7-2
TGTGCCAGCAGCTCGGCCCTAGCGGGCAATGAGCAGTTCTTC
CASSSALAGNEQFF
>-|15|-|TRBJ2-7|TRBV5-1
TGCGCCAGCAGCTTGTTACCTCGGGCCATGGACGAGCAGTACTTC
CASSLLPRAMDEQYF
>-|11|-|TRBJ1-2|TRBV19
TGTGCCAGTAGTAGTTACTATGGCTACACCTTC
CASSSYYGYTF
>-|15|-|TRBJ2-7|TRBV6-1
TGTGCCAGCAGTGAAGGTGGGGGAACGTCCTACGAGCAGTACTTC
CASSEGGGTSYEQYF
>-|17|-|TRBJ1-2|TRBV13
TGTGCCAGCAGCTTAGGAGTTATAGGACAGCATAACTATGGCTACACCTTC
CASSLGVIGQHNYGYTF
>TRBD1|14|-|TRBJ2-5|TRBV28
TGTGCCAGCAGCGGACAGGGGGCGAAGGAGACCCAGTACTTC
CASSGQGAKETQYF
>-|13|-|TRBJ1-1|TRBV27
TGTGCCAGCAGTTACTCGGGGCCCACTGAAGCTTTCTTT
CASSYSGPTEAFF
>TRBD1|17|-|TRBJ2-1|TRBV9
TGTGCCAGCAGCGCCAGTGGGACAGGGGGCGCCTACAATGAGCAGTTCTTC
CASSASGTGGAYNEQFF
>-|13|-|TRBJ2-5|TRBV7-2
TGTGCCAGCAGCCCCCGGGTGGATGAGACCCAGTACTTC
CASSPRVDETQYF
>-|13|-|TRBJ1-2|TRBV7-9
TGTGCCAGCAGATCGGACCTATCATATGGCTACACCTTC
CASRSDLSYGYTF
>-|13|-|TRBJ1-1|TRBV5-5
TGTGCCAGCAGCTGGGGGACGAACACTGAAGCTTTCTTT
CASSWGTNTEAFF
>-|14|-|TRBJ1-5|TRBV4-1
TGCGCCAGCAGCCAGGCGACAGGACAACAGCCCCAGCATTTT
CASSQATGQQPQHF
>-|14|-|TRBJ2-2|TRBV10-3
TGTGCCATCAGTACCCGAGGGATTTCCGGGGAGCTGTTTTTT
CAISTRGISGELFF
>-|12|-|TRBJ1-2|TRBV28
TGTGCCAGCAGTTTCGACAACTATGGCTACACCTTC
CASSFDNYGYTF
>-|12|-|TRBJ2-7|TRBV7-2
TGTGCCAGCAGCTTCTTCTCCTACGAGCAGTACTTC
CASSFFSYEQYF
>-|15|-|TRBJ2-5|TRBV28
TGTGCCAGCAGCCGAACACCAGCGGGCCAAGAGACCCAGTACTTC
CASSRTPAGQETQYF
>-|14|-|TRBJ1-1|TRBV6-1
TGTGCCAGCAGACCGGGGGCAGGGAACACTGAAGCTTTCTTT
CASRPGAGNTEAFF
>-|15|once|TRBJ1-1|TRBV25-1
TGTGCCAGCAGTGATCCGGGGGGCGCGAACACTGAAGCTTTCTTT
CASSDPGGANTEAFF
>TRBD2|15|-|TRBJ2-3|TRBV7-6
TGTGCCAGCAGGTTGCGGGAGGGCCTCCCAGATACGCAGTATTTT
CASRLREGLPDTQYF
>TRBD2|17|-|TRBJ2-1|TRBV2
TGTGCCAGCAGCGGGAGGCTCCTAGCGGCCCTTTACAATGAGCAGTTCTTC
CASSGRLLAALYNEQFF
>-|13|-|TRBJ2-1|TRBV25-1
TGTGCCAGCAGCCTAACTAGTCACAATGAGCAGTTCTTC
CASSLTSHNEQFF
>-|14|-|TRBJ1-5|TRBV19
TGTGCCAGTAGTACAACAGTACCCAATCAGCCCCAGCATTTT
CASSTTVPNQPQHF
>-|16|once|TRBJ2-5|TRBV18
TGTGCCAGCTCACCCTCCGTGGGGGGAAGGTTGGAGACCCAGTACTTC
CASSPSVGGRLETQYF
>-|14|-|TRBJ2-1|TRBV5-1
TGCGCCAGCAGCTTGGAGTATAGCAAGAATGAGCAGTTCTTC
CASSLEYSKNEQFF
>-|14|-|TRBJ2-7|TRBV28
TGTGCCAGCAGTTCCCCTTGGGGCTCCTACGAGCAGTACTTC
CASSSPWGSYEQYF
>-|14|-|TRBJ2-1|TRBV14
TGTGCCAGCAGCCCGCCCCCCTGGGGAAATGAGCAGTTCTTC
CASSPPPWGNEQFF